The 30 T cell receptor beta chains reported below all come from one sample, sequenced in a study of T cells after yellow fever vaccination. TCRdb redid the calling of the 5' RACE reads with MiXCR, one entry per CDR3 protein. The sample carries some 320,000 distinct CDR3 sequences, around 10% recorded once. Sequenced here: CD4+ T cells sorted from PBMCs, sampled 45 days after the yellow fever booster vaccination. These receptor sequences come from a young man who received the YFV17D yellow fever vaccine.

This clonotype has a handful of counts. The chain combines TRBV7-9 with TRBJ2-1; 9 bases are shared with TRBD2. V dropped 3 bases and J dropped 5; count of bases not matched to a gene: 11. Looked up from germline, CDR1 is SEHNR and CDR2 is FQNEAQ (reference sequence). The CDR3 totals 17 residues. CDR3 DNA: TGTGCCAGCAGCTTCTTTCGTCTAGCGGGGATTGACAATGAGCAGTTCTTC. Translating gives CASSFFRLAGIDNEQFF. The full variable domain, completed using reference TRBV7-9 and TRBJ2-1, is DTGVSQNPRHKITKRGQNVTFRCDPISEHNRLYWYRQTLGQGPEFLTYFQNEAQLEKSRLLSDRFSAERPKGSFSTLEIQRTEQGDSAMYLCASSFFRLAGIDNEQFFGPGTRLTVL.

The rearrangement uses TRBV6-6 and TRBJ2-3; either TRBD1 or TRBD2 may fit D (5 bases each). The CDR3 loop spans 13 amino acids. Trimming pared 4 bases from V and 4 bases from J, leaving 9 bases between. Germline-derived CDR1 and CDR2 are MNHNY and SVGAGI (reference sequence). The DNA of the CDR3 is TGTGCCAGCAGTTGGGACCACGCAGATACGCAGTATTTT. This encodes CASSWDHADTQYF.

The V call is TRBV6-2 or TRBV6-3, the J call TRBJ2-1; the D is unclear. From germline, CDR1 is MNHEY and CDR2 SVGEGT. The CDR3 contains 14 residues. The germline V and J ends were trimmed by 0 bases and 12 bases, with 15 bases remaining between them. The DNA for the CDR3 is TGTGCCAGCAGTTACTCTAGAATTGGTGTTGGGCAGTTCTTC. Protein sequence: CASSYSRIGVGQFF.

The chain has TRBV3-1 and TRBJ2-3; 10 bases align to TRBD2. V trimming: 3 bases; J trimming: 4 bases; junction bases outside the gene matches: 1. This CDR3 comprises 14 residues. In germline, CDR1 is LGHDT, CDR2 YNNKEL (reference sequence). Here the CDR3 reads CASSQGLASDTQYF. The CDR3 region has the DNA TGTGCCAGCAGCCAGGGACTAGCGTCAGATACGCAGTATTTT.

Only a few counts were recorded for this clonotype. CDR3 sequence reads: CASSSLSSGDTDTQYF. The CDR3 DNA reads TGTGCCAGCAGTTCCCTGTCTAGCGGGGACACAGATACGCAGTATTTT. The chain combines TRBV6-5 with TRBJ2-3; 9 bases match TRBD2. The CDR3 covers 16 residues. CDR1 is MNHEY, CDR2 SVGAGI, per germline. J lost 2 bases, V lost 4 bases, and 7 bases had no gene match.

The chain carries TRBV12-3 or TRBV12-4 and TRBJ2-2; 9 bases map to TRBD1. The CDR3 totals 16 residues. In DNA, the CDR3 is TGTGCGACGACAGGGGGACAGGGCGCGAACACCGGGGAGCTGTTTTTT. It is translated as CATTGGQGANTGELFF.

The sample holds a few counts of this clonotype. The V call is TRBV2, the J call TRBJ2-3, with D perhaps assigned TRBD1 or TRBD2 (5 bases each). Germline V gives CDR1 SNHLY, CDR2 FYNNEI. Trimming shortened V by 6 bases and J by 3 bases, and 10 bases separated the two germline ends. The CDR3 sequence is 13 residues long. The CDR3 nucleotides are TGTGCCAGCAGGGGGACCGGGACAGATACGCAGTATTTT. Its protein product is CASRGTGTDTQYF.

In its sample, this clonotype was seen a few times. The chain combines TRBV19 with TRBJ2-4, with D hard to call. Deletions cut 4 bases from V and 1 base from J, with 14 bases between. Germline CDR1 is LNHDA and CDR2 is SQIVND (reference sequence). The CDR3 contains 16 residues. In nucleotides, the CDR3 is TGTGCCAGTAGTACACCCGCCCTTGGGGCCAAAAACATTCAGTACTTC. Translation: CASSTPALGAKNIQYF. Full variable domain (remainder filled in from reference TRBV19 and TRBJ2-4): DGGITQSPKYLFRKEGQNVTLSCEQNLNHDAMYWYRQDPGQGLRLIYYSQIVNDFQKGDIAEGYSVSREKKESFPLTVTSAQKNPTAFYLCASSTPALGAKNIQYFGAGTRLSVL.

The chain couples TRBV6-6 to TRBJ2-7, with TRBD1 identical over 7 bases. The V and J ends lost 7 bases and 5 bases, in that order; junction bases with no gene match: 8. The CDR3 consists of 13 residues. Germline loops: CDR1 MNHNY, CDR2 SVGAGI (reference sequence). The CDR3 sequence: CASTVQGLHEQYF. CDR3 nucleotides: TGTGCCAGCACTGTACAGGGGCTCCACGAGCAGTACTTC.

The chain is built from TRBV7-9 and TRBJ1-5; no firm D call. Germline V gene data show CDR1 as SEHNR and CDR2 as FQNEAQ (reference sequence). The CDR3 is 15 residues long. Trimming cost V 1 base and J 1 base, with 8 bases left between them. CDR3 nucleotide sequence: TGTGCCAGCAGCTTAGGGCCGAGGAGCAATCAGCCCCAGCATTTT. Residues: CASSLGPRSNQPQHF.

The rearrangement uses TRBV7-2 and TRBJ2-3, with unresolved D. Trimming took 1 base from V and 4 from J, leaving 12 bases between them. This CDR3 contains 15 residues. Germline-derived CDR1 and CDR2 are SGHTA and FQGNSA. In nucleotides, the CDR3 is TGTGCCAGCAGCTTAGGCGGCGGCTGGGCAGATACGCAGTATTTT. Amino acid sequence: CASSLGGGWADTQYF.

This clonotype was observed a few times. The chain couples TRBV4-3 to TRBJ2-3; D is uncertain. The V end was cut by 5 bases, the J end by 4 bases, with 10 bases between. This CDR3 spans 13 amino acids. Germline CDR1 LGHNA, CDR2 YSLEER. The CDR3 nucleotides read TGCGCCAGCAGCAAGAAGGACCCAGATACGCAGTATTTT. Amino acid sequence: CASSKKDPDTQYF.

This clonotype was seen more than once but under ten times. The chain is built from TRBV4-3 and TRBJ2-7, with D possibly TRBD1 on 6 matching bases. Germline CDR1 LGHNA, CDR2 YSLEER. The CDR3 has 15 residues. Trimming took 5 bases from V and 2 from J, leaving 16 bases between them. In nucleotides, the CDR3 is TGCGCCAGCAGCTTCCAGGACAGTTTTACCTACGAGCAGTACTTC. As protein: CASSFQDSFTYEQYF.

The chain is built from TRBV14 and TRBJ2-1, with 14 bases identical to TRBD2. V shed 0 bases and J 10 bases; nucleotides not matched to a gene: 8. Germline-derived CDR1 and CDR2 are SGHDN and FVKESK. The CDR3 contains 17 residues. CDR3 DNA sequence: TGTGCCAGCAGCCAAGACGGGACTAGCGGGGGTGTAAGGGAGCAGTTCTTC. It codes for CASSQDGTSGGVREQFF.

This clonotype was picked up a small number of times. The chain recombines TRBV20-1 with TRBJ2-3; 9 bases agree with TRBD1. V dropped 6 bases and J dropped 3; count of bases not matched to a gene: 7. The V gene's germline CDR1 is DFQATT and CDR2 SNEGSKA (reference sequence). CDR3 length: 14 amino acids. The CDR3 sequence is CSATGQGRTDTQYF. The CDR3 DNA reads as TGCAGTGCAACTGGACAGGGGAGGACAGATACGCAGTATTTT.

This clonotype appeared a few times. The chain carries TRBV21-1 and TRBJ2-6; the table's D call, TRBD1, has no DNA check behind it. TRBV21-1 is annotated as a pseudogene. The CDR3 consists of 17 residues. The CDR3 spells CASSPHGGHSGANVLTF. The CDR3 nucleotides are TGTGCCAGCAGCCCACACGGGGGGCACTCTGGGGCCAACGTCCTGACTTTC.

Only a few counts were recorded for this clonotype. The rearrangement uses TRBV18 and TRBJ1-3; the D is unclear. The CDR3 length is 16 residues. V shed 3 bases and J shed 2 bases, with 14 bases lying between them. Germline CDR1 and CDR2: KGHSH and LQKENI. The CDR3 bases are TGTGCCAGCTCACCTCCCTCGAAGGGTGCTGGAAACACCATATATTTT. Its protein product is CASSPPSKGAGNTIYF.

This chain uses TRBV12-3 or TRBV12-4 with TRBJ2-5, with D unclear. This CDR3 region has 14 residues. V was cut by 3 bases and J by 0 bases, with 8 bases left in between. CDR3 loop: CASSFGAHQETQYF. The CDR3 coding sequence is TGTGCCAGCAGTTTTGGAGCGCACCAAGAGACCCAGTACTTC.

This clonotype came up a few times. This CDR3 reads CASSLKTSGGDTQYF. For the CDR3, the DNA is TGTGCCAGCAGCTTGAAGACTAGCGGGGGTGATACGCAGTATTTT. V gene TRBV5-4 combines with J gene TRBJ2-3; 12 bases align to TRBD2. The V and J ends lost 1 base and 6 bases, in that order; junction bases with no gene match: 3. The germline V gene has CDR1 SGHNT and CDR2 YYREEE (reference sequence). The CDR3 extends over 15 amino acids.

J is TRBJ1-5 and V is TRBV29-1, with a weak D call TRBD1 (6 bases). Germline V gene lookup returns CDR1 SQVTM and CDR2 ANQGSEA. V was cut by 7 bases and J by 1 base, with 17 bases left in between. The CDR3 loop spans 15 amino acids. The CDR3 bases are TGCAGCGAAGCCAGGGGTCGCTTGAGCAATCAGCCCCAGCATTTT. Encoded protein: CSEARGRLSNQPQHF.

Here the CDR3 DNA reads TGCAGTGCTAGCGGGCAGCCTAATCAGCCCCAGCATTTT. This sequence encodes CSASGQPNQPQHF. The V call is TRBV20-1, the J call TRBJ1-5; no firm D call. Germline V gives CDR1 DFQATT, CDR2 SNEGSKA (reference sequence). Trimming took off 3 bases at V and 4 bases at J, with 10 bases between the two ends. This CDR3 region has 13 residues.

V and J are TRBV18 and TRBJ2-3; 8 bases are a match to TRBD2. The V and J ends lost 2 bases and 2 bases, in that order; junction bases with no gene match: 6. This CDR3 region has 16 residues. CDR1 is KGHSH, CDR2 LQKENI, per germline. The CDR3 sequence is CASSPGLAGHTDTQYF. The CDR3 DNA follows: TGTGCCAGCTCACCAGGGCTAGCGGGCCACACAGATACGCAGTATTTT.

This rearrangement joins TRBV5-1 to TRBJ2-5; D perhaps matches TRBD1 (6 bases). Germline CDR1 and CDR2: SGHRS and YFSETQ. V was trimmed by 3 bases and J by 5 bases, leaving 14 bases between them. The CDR3 runs 14 residues. The CDR3 reads CASSSHLRGETQYF. The CDR3 region has the DNA TGCGCCAGCAGCTCTCATCTCAGGGGCGAGACCCAGTACTTC.

This clonotype was seen a handful of times. The chain couples TRBV27 to TRBJ2-7; unclear D gene. From germline, CDR1 is MNHEY and CDR2 SMNVEV (reference sequence). The CDR3 runs 12 residues. Trimming took 6 bases from V and 3 from J, leaving 9 bases between them. The CDR3 DNA follows: TGTGCCAGCAGGAACTACGGCTACGAGCAGTACTTC. Its translation is CASRNYGYEQYF.

There are many counts of this clonotype. V is TRBV7-2 and J is TRBJ2-3, with TRBD2 matching over 9 bases. J lost 5 bases, V lost 1 base, and 4 bases had no gene match. Germline V gene lookup returns CDR1 SGHTA and CDR2 FQGNSA. CDR3 length equals 15 residues. Written as DNA, the CDR3 is TGTGCCAGCAGCTTAGTAGCGGGGGTGAGAGATACGCAGTATTTT. It encodes CASSLVAGVRDTQYF.

This chain joins TRBV4-1 and TRBJ2-1, with TRBD2 matching 10 bases. The CDR3 loop spans 17 amino acids. Trimming removed 3 bases from V and 9 bases from J; junction bases left unmatched: 14. Looked up from germline, CDR1 is MGHRA and CDR2 is YSYEKL. DNA of the CDR3: TGCGCCAGCAGCCATTGGAGCGGGGGGGCCTCTGGGCCTGAGCAGTTCTTC. This encodes CASSHWSGGASGPEQFF.

The genes are TRBV10-3 and TRBJ1-2; D perhaps matches TRBD1 (6 bases). The CDR3 runs to 14 residues. Germline V gene lookup returns CDR1 ENHRY and CDR2 SYGVKD. The V end lost 2 bases, the J end lost 2 bases, and 9 bases lay between the germline ends. This CDR3 reads CAISELQGNYGYTF. The CDR3 nucleotides are TGTGCCATCAGTGAGCTACAGGGAAACTATGGCTACACCTTC.

The chain combines TRBV18 with TRBJ1-3; D remains unclear. The CDR3 extends over 14 amino acids. Trimming took off 3 bases at V and 2 bases at J, with 8 bases between the two ends. CDR1 is KGHSH and CDR2 is LQKENI in the germline V gene. CDR3 in DNA: TGTGCCAGCTCACCTGCCGCTGCTGGAAACACCATATATTTT. Encoded protein: CASSPAAAGNTIYF.

The chain carries TRBV5-4 and TRBJ2-3; 8 nucleotides align to TRBD1. CDR1 and CDR2 (germline): SGHNT, YYREEE (reference sequence). The J segment lost 5 bases and the V segment lost 2 bases, leaving 4 bases of the junction unmatched. The CDR3 is 14 residues long. The CDR3 loop reads CASSFGQGIDTQYF. The CDR3 DNA reads as TGTGCCAGCAGCTTCGGACAGGGTATAGATACGCAGTATTTT.

This clonotype appeared a few times. The CDR3 region has the DNA TGTGCCAGCAGTGTGACAGGGGGGTCGGCTGGCTACACCTTC. Its protein is CASSVTGGSAGYTF. The chain employs TRBV25-1 and TRBJ1-2, with 9 bases matching TRBD1. The CDR3 totals 14 residues. The junction had 7 bases not matched to a gene; V was cut back by 4 bases and J by 7 bases. The germline gives CDR1 MGHDK, CDR2 SYGVNS.